This entry describes one T cell receptor beta chain. Its cognate antigen is unknown. The CDR3 runs 18 residues. The junction had 8 bases not matched to a gene; V was cut back by 4 bases and J by 1 base. Germline CDR1 and CDR2: SNHLY and FYNNEI. From the 5' RACE reads, TCRdb called clonotypes with MiXCR, one entry per CDR3 protein. The sample contains around 100,000 distinct CDR3 sequences, roughly 6% of which appear only once. Healthy Caucasians provided all donations. This sample stems from a study of identical twins. Study results and limitations: Researchers reported excess low generation probability among twin-shared out-of-frame alpha sequences. The study drew conclusions from cross-sectional statistical analysis, not from following the same donors. Fewer insertions marked abundant cord blood beta clonotypes; young adult naive trended weakly, memory not at all.

The sequencing sample was made of memory T cells sorted from blood. The chain uses TRBV2 and TRBJ2-1; 12 bases are a match to TRBD2. The TCR comes from a woman between 45 and 60 years old in good health. CDR3 loop: CASSGAGLAGPSYNEQFF. As DNA, the CDR3 is TGTGCCAGCAGTGGAGCAGGACTAGCGGGACCTTCCTACAATGAGCAGTTCTTC.